These 22 T cell receptor beta chains came from one sample sequenced in a study of identical twins. TCRdb recomputed calls from the 5' RACE reads with MiXCR, one row per CDR3 protein. The table has some 1,600,000 distinct CDR3 sequences, 25% to 35% seen once. The specimen sequenced was cord blood. Receptor source: a newborn girl in good health.

This clonotype was detected only a few times. The J gene is TRBJ2-7, the V gene TRBV4-2; 7 nucleotides line up with TRBD2. CDR3 length: 16 residues. The germline gives CDR1 LGHNA, CDR2 YNFKEQ. Germline trimming cut 4 bases from V and 2 bases from J; bases unmatched to any gene: 11. CDR3 DNA: TGTGCCAGCAGCCCCATGAGGGGAGGGGAGACCTACGAGCAGTACTTC. Protein: CASSPMRGGETYEQYF.

This sequence joins TRBV10-3 and TRBJ2-3; 7 nucleotides align to TRBD1. This CDR3 has 12 residues. The junction had 3 bases not matched to a gene; V was cut back by 10 bases and J by 2 bases. Germline-derived CDR1 and CDR2 are ENHRY and SYGVKD. CDR3 region: CATGTDTDTQYF. CDR3 DNA: TGTGCCACCGGGACAGACACAGATACGCAGTATTTT.

The V call is TRBV5-1, the J call TRBJ1-4, with a tentative D call TRBD1 (6 bases). Germline CDR1 and CDR2: SGHRS and YFSETQ. V lost 1 base and J lost 5, with 12 bases in between. This CDR3 contains 15 residues. The CDR3 bases are TGCGCCAGCAGCTTGTACGGGGGGCCCAATGAAAAACTGTTTTTT. Its protein is CASSLYGGPNEKLFF.

This CDR3 is CASRGQDRSGYTF. DNA of the CDR3: TGTGCCAGCAGGGGACAGGACCGATCCGGCTACACCTTC. The chain uses TRBV28 and TRBJ1-2; TRBD1 matches 8 bases. The length of the CDR3 is 13 residues. Germline CDR1 MDHEN, CDR2 SYDVKM. J gave up 8 bases and V 6 bases, and 8 bases lay outside the gene matches.

The chain joins TRBV12-3 or TRBV12-4 to TRBJ2-5; D possibly matches TRBD1 or TRBD2 (5 bases each). The CDR3 spans 14 residues. V gave up 5 bases and J gave up 3 bases, with 13 bases separating them. CDR3 coding DNA: TGTGCCAGCAGTGTGGGACCGATGAAAGAGACCCAGTACTTC. It translates to CASSVGPMKETQYF.

A remark on this clonotype: A junction boundary mismatches the germline segment, possibly from a read error. This rearrangement joins TRBV5-1 to TRBJ1-1, with 7 bases fitting TRBD1. Germline CDR1 and CDR2: SGHRS and YFSETQ. The CDR3 has 14 residues. In DNA form, the CDR3 reads TGCGTCAGCAGCTCTCAGGGGGGAGGCACTGAAGCTTTCTTT. Its translation is CVSSSQGGGTEAFF.

This clonotype showed up many times. This rearrangement joins TRBV7-8 to TRBJ1-2; D may be TRBD1 (5 bases). Per the germline V gene, CDR1 is SGHVS and CDR2 is FQNEAQ. Trimming cost V 5 bases and J 3 bases, with 10 bases left between them. The CDR3 covers 13 residues. CDR3 sequence: CASSPWGYYGYTF. DNA of the CDR3: TGTGCCAGCAGCCCCTGGGGGTACTATGGCTACACCTTC.

This clonotype has a handful of counts. V and J are TRBV9 and TRBJ1-5; a possible D gene is TRBD1 (6 bases). Germline loops: CDR1 SGDLS, CDR2 YYNGEE. The CDR3 has 15 amino acids. The V end was cut by 0 bases, the J end by 7 bases, with 14 bases between. The CDR3 DNA is TGTGCCAGCAGCGTAGGCCACAGGGACAACCAGCCCCAGCATTTT. It translates to CASSVGHRDNQPQHF.

This chain connects TRBV20-1 to TRBJ2-1, with TRBD1 matching over 7 bases. Germline loops: CDR1 DFQATT, CDR2 SNEGSKA (reference sequence). V dropped 5 bases and J dropped 10; count of bases not matched to a gene: 8. The CDR3 totals 12 residues. CDR3 nucleotides: TGCAGTGCTCTGACAGGGACCTACGAGCAGTTCTTC. Amino acid sequence: CSALTGTYEQFF.

This clonotype occurred a few times. This sequence joins TRBV5-1 and TRBJ1-4; 7 positions match TRBD1. The germline V gene has CDR1 SGHRS and CDR2 YFSETQ. V shed 0 bases and J 4 bases; nucleotides not matched to a gene: 6. This CDR3 is built from 16 residues. The CDR3: CASSLGMGTDNEKLFF. CDR3 DNA: TGCGCCAGCAGCTTGGGGATGGGGACAGATAATGAAAAACTGTTTTTT.

The chain links TRBV3-1 to TRBJ2-7; D uncertain. The V gene's germline CDR1 is LGHDT and CDR2 YNNKEL (reference sequence). Trimming took 5 bases from V and 0 from J, leaving 17 bases between them. The CDR3 has 16 residues. The CDR3 bases are TGTGCCAGCAGCTCAACATGGGTCAGCCGCTCCTACGAGCAGTACTTC. This translates into CASSSTWVSRSYEQYF.

This chain links TRBV20-1 with TRBJ2-1; weak D call: TRBD2 (5 bases). The germline V gene encodes CDR1 DFQATT and CDR2 SNEGSKA (reference sequence). V was pared by 3 bases and J by 5 bases, with 20 bases between. The CDR3 totals 16 residues. CDR3 bases: TGCAGTGCTAGCCACCCCTTAGCGACCCGGGACAATGAGCAGTTCTTC. This sequence encodes CSASHPLATRDNEQFF.

The chain combines TRBV3-1 with TRBJ1-4; 9 bases line up with TRBD1. The CDR3 is made up of 17 amino acids. The V gene end was trimmed by 5 bases and the J gene end by 3 bases; junction bases not matched to a gene: 10. Looked up from germline, CDR1 is LGHDT and CDR2 is YNNKEL (reference sequence). DNA for the CDR3: TGTGCCAGCAGCTCAACCTCATACAGGGGGCCTAATGAAAAACTGTTTTTT. Translated, it gives CASSSTSYRGPNEKLFF. Combining the CDR3 with reference TRBV3-1 and TRBJ1-4 gives the whole variable domain DTAVSQTPKYLVTQMGNDKSIKCEQNLGHDTMYWYKQDSKKFLKIMFSYNNKELIINETVPNRFSPKSPDKAHLNLHINSLELGDSAVYFCASSSTSYRGPNEKLFFGSGTQLSVL.

This clonotype was counted a few times. The genes are TRBV27 and TRBJ1-2; 7 bases are a match to TRBD1. The CDR3 is 16 amino acids. V was clipped by 1 base and J by 6 bases; unmatched bases: 11. The germline V gene encodes CDR1 MNHEY and CDR2 SMNVEV (reference sequence). The CDR3 coding sequence is TGTGCCAGCAGTTTATATCTCGGCCAGGGGGGACATGGCTACACCTTC. It encodes CASSLYLGQGGHGYTF.

This clonotype turned up a few times. The V gene is TRBV29-1, the J gene TRBJ2-5, with 10 bases identical to TRBD2. The DNA end lines up better with TRBJ2-7; the J call may be wrong. Germline CDR1 reads SQVTM; CDR2 reads ANQGSEA. CDR3 size: 18 residues. CDR3 residues: CSVEGLAGVPSPISEQYF. CDR3 DNA sequence: TGCAGCGTTGAGGGGCTAGCGGGAGTCCCATCCCCTATAAGCGAGCAGTACTTC.

The V call is TRBV21-1, the J call TRBJ2-5; whether TRBD1, the table's D call, matches the DNA was not checked. TRBV21-1 is tagged as a pseudogene. The CDR3 spans 18 residues. CDR3 coding DNA: TGTGCCAGCAGGGAACCGGTATCAGACAGGCCCATCCAAGAGACCCAGTACTTC. It codes for CASREPVSDRPIQETQYF.

The chain joins TRBV18 to TRBJ1-2; the D gene is possibly TRBD1 (6 bases). There are 16 residues in the CDR3. Germline V gene data show CDR1 as KGHSH and CDR2 as LQKENI. Trimming removed 1 base at V and 3 bases at J, with 15 bases between. The DNA of the CDR3 is TGTGCCAGCTCACCACTGTCTTGGACAGAGTACTATGGCTACACCTTC. Encoded protein: CASSPLSWTEYYGYTF.

V gene TRBV29-1 combines with J gene TRBJ1-2, with unresolved D. CDR1 SQVTM and CDR2 ANQGSEA come from the germline V gene. Trimming took 3 bases from V and 6 from J, leaving 14 bases between them. The CDR3 has 13 amino acids. The CDR3 spells CSVEADYLDGYTF. For the CDR3, the DNA is TGCAGCGTTGAGGCAGATTACTTGGATGGCTACACCTTC.

Ten or more counts support this clonotype. The chain couples TRBV5-5 to TRBJ1-1; no clear D gene. Per germline, CDR1 SGHKS and CDR2 YYEKEE (reference sequence). V was shortened by 1 base and J by 0 bases, with 4 bases between the two germline ends. The length of the CDR3 is 13 residues. CDR3 protein: CASSLLMNTEAFF. The CDR3 nucleotides are TGTGCCAGCAGCTTGTTGATGAACACTGAAGCTTTCTTT.

This clonotype was counted between two and nine times. This rearrangement joins TRBV5-1 to TRBJ2-3; D perhaps matches TRBD2 (6 bases). The germline V gene has CDR1 SGHRS and CDR2 YFSETQ. V dropped 1 base and J dropped 9 bases, with 12 bases sitting between them. This CDR3 contains 13 residues. DNA of the CDR3: TGCGCCAGCAGCTTGTCCCCACTAGCAACGCAGTATTTT. Its translation: CASSLSPLATQYF.

At least ten counts were recorded for this clonotype. This sequence joins TRBV12-3 or TRBV12-4 and TRBJ2-7, with TRBD1 matching 9 bases. The CDR3 loop spans 13 amino acids. After removal of 3 bases from V and 4 bases from J, the junction contained 1 base not matched to a gene. The CDR3 coding sequence is TGTGCCAGCAGTTTCGGGACAGGGTACGAGCAGTACTTC. As protein: CASSFGTGYEQYF.

The chain joins TRBV11-2 to TRBJ2-7, with TRBD2 identical over 8 bases. CDR3 length: 17 residues. Per germline, CDR1 SGHAT and CDR2 FQNNGV. J lost 0 bases, V lost 5 bases, and 12 bases had no gene match. CDR3 in amino acids: CASSPRGGPLNSYEQYF. CDR3 DNA: TGTGCCAGCAGCCCCCGGGGGGGGCCTTTAAACTCCTACGAGCAGTACTTC.